This TCR beta chain was sequenced during a study of OX40 agonist ivuxolimab in advanced cancers. The overall study: Partial responses were achieved by three patients, of whom one had hepatocellular carcinoma and two had cutaneous melanoma. Study conclusions and caveats: Antigen specificity remained undetermined for the expanded peripheral T cells.

A note on this clone: The antigen is undetermined.

TCRdb keeps only in-frame clones here, not all; method: immunoSEQ multiplex PCR. The sample contains over 50,000 clones, about four fifths of which appear only once. Sequencing used CD4+ or CD8+ T cells sorted from blood, obtained in a trial of the OX40 agonist ivuxolimab. The clonotype originates from an adult with an advanced solid tumor such as melanoma, head and neck, liver or kidney cancer.

In nucleotides, the CDR3 is TGTGCCAGCAGCTTAAATAGACTAGCCGGAGAGACCCAGTACTTC. Translation gives CASSLNRLAGETQYF. The gene calls are TRBV7-6 and TRBJ2-5; 7 bases are shared with TRBD2. Trimming removed 2 bases from V and 4 bases from J; junction bases left unmatched: 7. There are 15 residues in the CDR3. CDR1 and CDR2 (germline): SGHVS, FNYEAQ.